These T cell receptor beta chains were read from a single sample in a study of persistence of HIV-infected CD4 T cells. These receptors have no known antigen. The method was immunoSEQ multiplex PCR; TCRdb's version includes in-frame clones alone and lacks a portion of them. The sample holds fewer than 45,000 clones, 88% seen once. The material sequenced was CD4+ T cells sorted from PBMCs after roughly 19-hour stimulation, taken from a patient who received antiretroviral therapy. The receptors shown here come from an adult woman with HIV who was CMV-seropositive. Both conserved end residues are part of each CDR3. The D gene is left open where the match is weak. Rows give clone size only sometimes, using once, few, many, or a class for an expanded clone.

V gene	clone size	D gene	CDR3 length	J gene	CDR3 DNA	CDR3 protein
TRBV4-1	-	-	14	TRBJ1-1	TGCGCCAGCAGCCAAATCAGCCCGAACACTGAAGCTTTCTTT	CASSQISPNTEAFF
TRBV6-5	-	TRBD2	16	TRBJ2-3	TGTGCCAGCAGTTCCCTTACCAGCGGGGGGGGAGATACGCAGTATTTT	CASSSLTSGGGDTQYF
TRBV28	-	-	14	TRBJ2-2	TGTGCCAGCAGTTTAGGGGGACCCACCGGGGAGCTGTTTTTT	CASSLGGPTGELFF
TRBV7-7	-	TRBD2	16	TRBJ2-3	TGTGCCAGCAGCCCAGGAGCGGGGGGTAGGACAGATACGCAGTATTTT	CASSPGAGGRTDTQYF
TRBV5-1	-	-	15	TRBJ2-3	TGCGCCAGCAGCTTGGAAAGCGGATCCACAGATACGCAGTATTTT	CASSLESGSTDTQYF
TRBV19	-	-	13	TRBJ1-1	TGTGCCAGTATCGGGCATGAGAACACTGAAGCTTTCTTT	CASIGHENTEAFF
TRBV5-1	-	-	14	TRBJ1-1	TGCGCCAGCAGCTGGAGTGGGGTGAACACTGAAGCTTTCTTT	CASSWSGVNTEAFF
TRBV14	-	-	13	TRBJ2-2	TGTGCCAGCAGCCAAGCCACTCTCGGGGAGCTGTTTTTT	CASSQATLGELFF
TRBV4-1	-	-	18	TRBJ2-1	TGCGCCAGCAGCCGCCAGGACTTGACCGGGAGCTCCTACAATGAGCAGTTCTTC	CASSRQDLTGSSYNEQFF
TRBV18	-	-	12	TRBJ1-1	TGTGCCAGCTACGCTACGAACACTGAAGCTTTCTTT	CASYATNTEAFF
TRBV10-3	-	-	14	TRBJ1-1	TGTGCCATCAGTGAACTTTTCCCGGACACTGAAGCTTTCTTT	CAISELFPDTEAFF
TRBV6-1	-	-	13	TRBJ1-2	TGTGCCAGCAGTGACCCCAACAGGGCCGGCTACACCTTC	CASSDPNRAGYTF
TRBV29-1	medium-sized	-	12	TRBJ1-2	TGCAGCGATCTGAGAGGGATAGGGGGCTACACCTTC	CSDLRGIGGYTF
TRBV5-4	-	TRBD2	14	TRBJ2-7	TGTGCCAGCAGCTTTCCTAGCGGGGCCTACGAGCAGTACTTC	CASSFPSGAYEQYF
TRBV5-5	-	TRBD2	15	TRBJ2-7	TGTGCCAGCAGCTTGGGGCTAGCGGGGGGGTACGAGCAGTACTTC	CASSLGLAGGYEQYF
TRBV5-5	-	TRBD1	13	TRBJ2-7	TGTGCCAGCAGTCGAACAGGGGACTACGAGCAGTACTTC	CASSRTGDYEQYF
TRBV5-5	-	-	19	TRBJ2-1	TGTGCCAGCAGCTTGGATCACCGGGGGGCTTCAAGCTCCTACAATGAGCAGTTCTTC	CASSLDHRGASSSYNEQFF
TRBV12-3/TRBV12-4	-	-	11	TRBJ2-1	TGTGCCAGCAGTTCTTTTAGTGAGCAGTTCTTC	CASSSFSEQFF
TRBV7-8	-	-	15	TRBJ1-2	TGTGCCAGCAGCCCTAGAGCAGGGGTGAACTATGGCTACACCTTC	CASSPRAGVNYGYTF
TRBV6-5	once	-	15	TRBJ2-3	TGTGCCAGCAGTTACTCGAATAGGCCGGGCGATACGCAGTATTTT	CASSYSNRPGDTQYF
TRBV10-3	-	-	13	TRBJ1-6	TGTGCCATCAGTGGCAGGATGGATTCACCCCTCCACTTT	CAISGRMDSPLHF
TRBV5-6	-	-	14	TRBJ1-1	TGTGCCAGCAGCTTGGGACAGCGCCCGCCTGAAGCTTTCTTT	CASSLGQRPPEAFF
TRBV24-1	-	-	13	TRBJ1-1	TGTGCCACCTTTTGGGGGCCGAACACTGAAGCTTTCTTT	CATFWGPNTEAFF
TRBV19	-	-	11	TRBJ2-7	TGTGCCAGTAGCCCAGGATACGAGCAGTACTTC	CASSPGYEQYF
TRBV10-3	-	-	13	TRBJ1-1	TGTGCCATCAGTGAAGAACAGGGCGATGAAGCTTTCTTT	CAISEEQGDEAFF
TRBV28	-	-	13	TRBJ1-2	TGTGCCAGCAGTTCAAGAGGCAGGTATGGCTACACCTTC	CASSSRGRYGYTF
TRBV30	-	-	14	TRBJ1-2	TGTGCCTGGACCCCGGGACGGACTAACTATGGCTACACCTTC	CAWTPGRTNYGYTF
TRBV2	-	-	14	TRBJ1-6	TGTGCCAGCAGTGAACCGGTAGAAAGTTCACCCCTCCACTTT	CASSEPVESSPLHF
TRBV19	once	TRBD1	16	TRBJ1-5	TGTGCCAGTAGCCGACAGGGGGCGGGGGGCAATCAGCCCCAGCATTTT	CASSRQGAGGNQPQHF
TRBV2	-	TRBD1	15	TRBJ1-4	TGTGCCAGCACTCGGGAGGGACAGAGTAATGAAAAACTGTTTTTT	CASTREGQSNEKLFF
TRBV2	few	-	16	TRBJ2-3	TGTGCCACCGGGGGCCAGGGGATGGGGGGCACAGATACGCAGTATTTT	CATGGQGMGGTDTQYF
TRBV6-1	-	-	13	TRBJ2-7	TGTGCCAGCAGTGAGCTAGACTCCTACGAGCAGTACTTC	CASSELDSYEQYF
TRBV9	-	TRBD2	16	TRBJ2-3	TGTGCCAGCAGCACCCTAGCGGGGCGTGGCGCAGATACGCAGTATTTT	CASSTLAGRGADTQYF
TRBV6-5	-	TRBD1	13	TRBJ1-2	TGTGCCAGCAGATCGCTGGGACAGGATGGCTACACCTTC	CASRSLGQDGYTF
TRBV2	-	TRBD1	13	TRBJ1-2	TGTGCCAGCAGTAAGGGACAGCTGTATGGCTACACCTTC	CASSKGQLYGYTF
TRBV5-5	-	-	12	TRBJ1-1	TGTGCCAGCAGCTTTAGGAACACTGAAGCTTTCTTT	CASSFRNTEAFF
TRBV18	-	-	15	TRBJ1-2	TGTGCCAGCTCACCCCGCTCACAGGGAACCTATGGCTACACCTTC	CASSPRSQGTYGYTF
TRBV5-6	-	-	13	TRBJ1-1	TGTGCCAGCAGCTCAATCGGTGGGGCCGAAGCTTTCTTT	CASSSIGGAEAFF
TRBV5-5	few	-	14	TRBJ1-6	TGTGCCAGCAGCTTCCTGGCAGATAATTCACCCCTCCACTTT	CASSFLADNSPLHF
TRBV7-3	-	-	15	TRBJ2-7	TGTGCCAGCAGCTTGACGGGACTTTCCTCCTACGAGCAGTACTTC	CASSLTGLSSYEQYF
TRBV18	-	-	16	TRBJ2-5	TGTGCCAGCTCACCACTCGGCGGGGCGCGACAAGAGACCCAGTACTTC	CASSPLGGARQETQYF
TRBV29-1	-	TRBD2	17	TRBJ2-1	TGCAGCGTTACCGGGACTAGCGGGGGGGGGATGTACAATGAGCAGTTCTTC	CSVTGTSGGGMYNEQFF
TRBV6-5	-	TRBD1	13	TRBJ1-1	TGTGCCAGCAGTTACGACAGGGGGAGGGAAGCTTTCTTT	CASSYDRGREAFF
TRBV7-3	-	TRBD1	14	TRBJ1-1	TGTGCCAGCAGCTTGGACAGGGCATCCACTGAAGCTTTCTTT	CASSLDRASTEAFF
TRBV29-1	-	TRBD2	15	TRBJ2-1	TGCAGCGTTACCTCGGGGGGAAGCTCCTACAATGAGCAGTTCTTC	CSVTSGGSSYNEQFF
TRBV2	-	-	13	TRBJ1-1	TGTGCCAGCAGTGAGGGGGGATGGACTGAAGCTTTCTTT	CASSEGGWTEAFF
TRBV5-8	-	-	12	TRBJ2-5	TGTGCCAGCAGCAGGGGGTGGGAGACCCAGTACTTC	CASSRGWETQYF
TRBV29-1	-	TRBD1	13	TRBJ2-7	TGCAGCGTGGGCTCAGGGGGCAGGGACGAGCAGTACTTC	CSVGSGGRDEQYF
TRBV6-5	once	TRBD1	14	TRBJ1-1	TGTGCCAGCAGTTGGACAGGGGTGAACACTGAAGCTTTCTTT	CASSWTGVNTEAFF
TRBV7-8	-	-	13	TRBJ2-1	TGTGCCAGCAGCCCAGAGGTCGACAATGAGCAGTTCTTC	CASSPEVDNEQFF
TRBV3-1/TRBV3-2	-	-	15	TRBJ2-1	TGTGCCAGCAGTCGGGGGAGGAGCTCCTACAATGAGCAGTTCTTC	CASSRGRSSYNEQFF
TRBV5-1	once	TRBD2	14	TRBJ2-3	TGCGCCAGCAGCTTCGGGACTAGTACAGATACGCAGTATTTT	CASSFGTSTDTQYF
TRBV5-1	-	TRBD1	14	TRBJ2-2	TGCGCCAGCAGCTTTGGACAGGACACCGGGGAGCTGTTTTTT	CASSFGQDTGELFF
TRBV29-1	-	TRBD1	13	TRBJ2-5	TGCAGCGTTGATGCAGGGGGCCTAGAGACCCAGTACTTC	CSVDAGGLETQYF
TRBV5-1	-	-	12	TRBJ2-5	TGCGCCAGCAGCTTGGGTTGGGAGACCCAGTACTTC	CASSLGWETQYF
TRBV12-5	-	-	16	TRBJ1-6	TGTGCTAGTGGTTTGGTACTTGGCAGGGAGGGTTCACCCCTCCACTTT	CASGLVLGREGSPLHF
TRBV2	-	-	13	TRBJ1-5	TGTGCCAGCAGTGAAGGACCTAATCAGCCCCAGCATTTT	CASSEGPNQPQHF
TRBV15	-	-	15	TRBJ1-1	TGTGCCACCAGCAGAGATTGGGGGGGGAACACTGAAGCTTTCTTT	CATSRDWGGNTEAFF
TRBV14	-	-	15	TRBJ1-6	TGTGCCAGCAGCCACCTCGACAGAGAGCGTTCACCCCTCCACTTT	CASSHLDRERSPLHF